One T cell receptor (beta chain) is described in this entry. What it recognizes is unknown. Germline V gene data show CDR1 as SQVTM and CDR2 as ANQGSEA. The CDR3 is 13 residues long. V was cut by 2 bases and J by 2 bases, with 10 bases left in between. Germline DNA was extracted too, while blood RNA derived from unsorted whole blood. Production of TCR beta cDNA used roughly 480 ng total RNA together with a constant-region primer. Three rounds of nested multiplex PCR with slightly modified ARM-PCR produced TCR beta libraries. TRBV1-TRBV30 forward primers paired with a C-beta reverse primer drove the first two PCR rounds, 10 cycles each. One entry per CDR3 protein results from TCRdb running MiXCR on the multiplex PCR reads. The table includes 180,000 or so distinct CDR3 sequences, approximately 60% detected once. The data were obtained in a study of tumor-infiltrating lymphocytes in primary liver carcinoma. Findings and caveats of the study: Tumor-adjacent and tumor-blood pairs shared less of their repertoires than tumor region pairs shared. Blood trailed tumors significantly in top-250-clone fraction (p = 0.039).

This chain joins TRBV29-1 and TRBJ2-7; the D gene could be TRBD1 or TRBD2 (5 bases each). The TCR originated in a man aged 35-49 years with primary liver carcinoma and hepatitis B virus infection. What was sequenced was peripheral blood. The CDR3 nucleotides read TGCAGCGTTGAAACACCGGGACCCTACGAGCAGTACTTC. It encodes CSVETPGPYEQYF.